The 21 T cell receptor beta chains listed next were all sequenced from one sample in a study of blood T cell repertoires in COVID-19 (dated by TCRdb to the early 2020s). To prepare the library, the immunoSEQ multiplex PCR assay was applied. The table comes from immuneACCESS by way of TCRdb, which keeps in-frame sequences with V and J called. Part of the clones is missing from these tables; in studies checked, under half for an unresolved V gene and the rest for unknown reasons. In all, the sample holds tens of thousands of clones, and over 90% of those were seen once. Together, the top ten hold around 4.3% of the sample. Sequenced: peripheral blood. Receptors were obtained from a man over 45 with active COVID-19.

The CDR3 reads CSGGGVYEQYF. For the CDR3, the DNA is TGCAGCGGCGGGGGAGTGTACGAGCAGTACTTC. The chain has TRBV20-1 and TRBJ2-7, with 7 bases aligning to TRBD2. The CDR3 consists of 11 residues. The germline V gene encodes CDR1 DFQATT and CDR2 SNEGSKA (reference sequence).

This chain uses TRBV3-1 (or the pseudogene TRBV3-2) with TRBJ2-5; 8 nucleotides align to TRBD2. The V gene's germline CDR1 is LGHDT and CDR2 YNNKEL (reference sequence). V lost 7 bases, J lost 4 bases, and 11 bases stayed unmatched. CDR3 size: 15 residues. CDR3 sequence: CASTTGTSWSETQYF. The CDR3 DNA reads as TGTGCCAGCACCACGGGGACTAGTTGGTCAGAGACCCAGTACTTC.

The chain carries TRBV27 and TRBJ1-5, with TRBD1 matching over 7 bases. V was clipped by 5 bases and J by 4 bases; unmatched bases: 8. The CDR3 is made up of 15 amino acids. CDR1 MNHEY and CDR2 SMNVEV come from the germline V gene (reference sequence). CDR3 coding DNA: TGTGCCAGCAGTCCGCGACAGGGAAGAAATCAGCCCCAGCATTTT. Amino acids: CASSPRQGRNQPQHF.

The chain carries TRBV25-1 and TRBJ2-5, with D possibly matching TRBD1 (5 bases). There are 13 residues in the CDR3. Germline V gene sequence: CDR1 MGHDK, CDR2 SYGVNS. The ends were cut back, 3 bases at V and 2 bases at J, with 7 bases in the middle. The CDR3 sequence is CASSDPGQETQYF. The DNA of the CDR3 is TGTGCCAGCAGTGACCCAGGGCAAGAGACCCAGTACTTC.

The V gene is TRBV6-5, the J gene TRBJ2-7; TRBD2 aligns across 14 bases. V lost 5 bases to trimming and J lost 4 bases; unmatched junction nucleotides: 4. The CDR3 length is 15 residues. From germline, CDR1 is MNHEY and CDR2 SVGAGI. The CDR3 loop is CASSLGTSGRYEQYF. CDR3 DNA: TGTGCCAGCAGTCTCGGGACTAGCGGGAGATACGAGCAGTACTTC.

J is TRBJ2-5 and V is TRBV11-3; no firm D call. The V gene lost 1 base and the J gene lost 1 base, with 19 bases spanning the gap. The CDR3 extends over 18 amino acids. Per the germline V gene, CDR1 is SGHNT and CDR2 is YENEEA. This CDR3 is CASSLALPFQAPQETQYF. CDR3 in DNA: TGTGCCAGCAGCTTAGCGCTTCCCTTCCAGGCCCCCCAAGAGACCCAGTACTTC.

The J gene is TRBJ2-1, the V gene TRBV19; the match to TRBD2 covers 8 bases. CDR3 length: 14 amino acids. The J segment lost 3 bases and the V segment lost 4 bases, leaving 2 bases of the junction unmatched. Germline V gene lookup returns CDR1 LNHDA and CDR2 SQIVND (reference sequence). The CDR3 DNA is TGTGCCAGTAGTAAGCGGGAGTACTACAATGAGCAGTTCTTC. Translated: CASSKREYYNEQFF.

As DNA, the CDR3 is TGTGCCAGCAGCTTGTCGGGAGGGGGAGATACGCAGTATTTT. Its translation is CASSLSGGGDTQYF. V is TRBV5-4 and J is TRBJ2-3; 8 positions agree with TRBD2. The germline CDR1 and CDR2 sequences are SGHNT and YYREEE (reference sequence). CDR3 length equals 14 residues. V lost 1 base to trimming and J lost 5 bases; unmatched junction nucleotides: 3.

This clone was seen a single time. This CDR3 reads CASSSQLGTAYSPLHF. The CDR3 coding sequence is TGTGCCAGCAGTTCGCAATTGGGGACAGCTTACTCACCCCTCCACTTT. V usage is TRBV27 and J usage is TRBJ1-6, with 7 bases fitting TRBD1. CDR1 is MNHEY, CDR2 SMNVEV, per germline (reference sequence). The CDR3 is 16 amino acids. The J segment lost 10 bases and the V segment lost 4 bases, leaving 13 bases of the junction unmatched.

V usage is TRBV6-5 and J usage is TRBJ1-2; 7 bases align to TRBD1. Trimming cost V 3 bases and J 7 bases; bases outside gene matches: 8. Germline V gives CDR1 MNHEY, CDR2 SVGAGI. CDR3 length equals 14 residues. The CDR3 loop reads CASSYADRHSGYTF. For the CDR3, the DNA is TGTGCCAGCAGTTATGCGGACAGGCACAGTGGCTACACCTTC.

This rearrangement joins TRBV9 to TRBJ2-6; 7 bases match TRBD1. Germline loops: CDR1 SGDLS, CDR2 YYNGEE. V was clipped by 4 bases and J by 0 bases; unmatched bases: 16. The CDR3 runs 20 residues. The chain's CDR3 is CASSSSVRDSTHSGANVLTF. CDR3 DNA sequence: TGTGCCAGCAGCTCCTCCGTCCGGGACAGCACCCACTCTGGGGCCAACGTCCTGACTTTC.

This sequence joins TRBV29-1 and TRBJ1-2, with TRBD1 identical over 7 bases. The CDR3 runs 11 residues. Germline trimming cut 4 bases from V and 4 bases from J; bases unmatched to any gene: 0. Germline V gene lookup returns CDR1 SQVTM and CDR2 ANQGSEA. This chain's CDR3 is CSVAGGYGYTF. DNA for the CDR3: TGCAGCGTTGCAGGGGGCTATGGCTACACCTTC.

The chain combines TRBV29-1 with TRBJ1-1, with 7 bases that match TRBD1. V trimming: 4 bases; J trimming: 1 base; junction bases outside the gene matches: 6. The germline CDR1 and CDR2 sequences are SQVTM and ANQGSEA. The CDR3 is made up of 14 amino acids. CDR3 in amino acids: CSVGEGQQNTEAFF. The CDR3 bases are TGCAGCGTTGGAGAGGGACAGCAGAACACTGAAGCTTTCTTT.

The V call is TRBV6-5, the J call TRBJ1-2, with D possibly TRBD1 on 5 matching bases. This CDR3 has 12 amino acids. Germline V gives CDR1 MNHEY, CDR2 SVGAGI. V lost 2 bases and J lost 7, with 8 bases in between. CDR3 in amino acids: CASSYGGGGYTF. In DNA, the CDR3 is TGTGCCAGCAGTTACGGGGGGGGTGGCTACACCTTC.

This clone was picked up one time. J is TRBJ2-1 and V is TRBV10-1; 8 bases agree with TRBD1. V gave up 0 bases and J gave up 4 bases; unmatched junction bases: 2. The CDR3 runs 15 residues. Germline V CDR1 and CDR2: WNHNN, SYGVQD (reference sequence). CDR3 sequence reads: CASSESTGVYNEQFF. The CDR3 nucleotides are TGCGCCAGCAGTGAGTCGACAGGGGTATACAATGAGCAGTTCTTC.

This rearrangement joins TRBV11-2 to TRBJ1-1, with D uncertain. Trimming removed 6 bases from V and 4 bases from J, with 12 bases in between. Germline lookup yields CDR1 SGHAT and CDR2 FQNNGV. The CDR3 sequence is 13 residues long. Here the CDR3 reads CASRHGVVTEAFF. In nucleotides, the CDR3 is TGTGCCAGCAGACATGGAGTGGTCACTGAAGCTTTCTTT.

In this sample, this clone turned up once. The CDR3 is CASSQEREAFF. The CDR3 DNA follows: TGTGCCAGCAGCCAAGAGAGAGAAGCTTTCTTT. This chain uses TRBV3-1 (or the pseudogene TRBV3-2) with TRBJ1-1; D call uncertain. Trimming cost V 0 bases and J 8 bases, with 4 bases left between them. Germline V CDR1 and CDR2: LGHDT, YNNKEL (reference sequence). This CDR3 comprises 11 residues.

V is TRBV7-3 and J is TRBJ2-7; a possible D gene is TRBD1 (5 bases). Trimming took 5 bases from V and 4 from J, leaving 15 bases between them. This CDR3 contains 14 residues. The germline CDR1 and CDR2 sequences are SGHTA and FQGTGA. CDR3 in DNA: TGTGCCAGCAGCCCAGGGTCTATCGAATACGAGCAGTACTTC. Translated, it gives CASSPGSIEYEQYF.

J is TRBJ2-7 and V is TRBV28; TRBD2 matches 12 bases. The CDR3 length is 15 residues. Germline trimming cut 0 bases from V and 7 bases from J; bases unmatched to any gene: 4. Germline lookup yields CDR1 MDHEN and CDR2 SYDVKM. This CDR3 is CASSLWTSGRDEQYF. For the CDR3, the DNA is TGTGCCAGCAGTTTATGGACTAGCGGGAGAGATGAGCAGTACTTC.

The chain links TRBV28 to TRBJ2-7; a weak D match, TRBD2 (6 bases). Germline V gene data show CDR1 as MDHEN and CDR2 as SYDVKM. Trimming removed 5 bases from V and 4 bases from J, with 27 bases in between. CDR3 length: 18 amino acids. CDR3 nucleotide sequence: TGTGCCAGCAGTACGTCCCCGGGCAGGACTACCACCCCTTACGAGCAGTACTTC. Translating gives CASSTSPGRTTTPYEQYF.

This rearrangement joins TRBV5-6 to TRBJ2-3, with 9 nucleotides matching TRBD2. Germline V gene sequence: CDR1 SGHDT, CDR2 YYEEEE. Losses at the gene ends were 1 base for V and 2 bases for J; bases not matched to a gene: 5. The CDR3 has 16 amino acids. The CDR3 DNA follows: TGTGCCAGCAGCTTGCACCTAGCGGGGTACACAGATACGCAGTATTTT. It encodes CASSLHLAGYTDTQYF.